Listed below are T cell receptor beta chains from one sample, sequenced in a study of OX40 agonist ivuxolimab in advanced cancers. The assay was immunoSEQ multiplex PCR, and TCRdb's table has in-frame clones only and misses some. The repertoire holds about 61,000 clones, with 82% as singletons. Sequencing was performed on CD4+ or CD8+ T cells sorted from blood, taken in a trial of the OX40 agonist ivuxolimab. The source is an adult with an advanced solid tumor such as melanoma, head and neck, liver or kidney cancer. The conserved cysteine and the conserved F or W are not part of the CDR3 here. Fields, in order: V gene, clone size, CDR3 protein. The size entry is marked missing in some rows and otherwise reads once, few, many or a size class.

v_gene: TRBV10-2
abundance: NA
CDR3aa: ASSGPGRELETQY

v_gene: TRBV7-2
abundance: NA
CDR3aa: ASSLVAGVYNEQF

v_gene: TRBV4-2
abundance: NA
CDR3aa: ASSQDREKLF

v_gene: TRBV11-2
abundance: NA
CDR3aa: ASKPSQRNEKLF

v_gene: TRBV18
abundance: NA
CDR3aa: ASSPTGGNTEAF

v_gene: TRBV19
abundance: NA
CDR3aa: ASSISRGNTEAF

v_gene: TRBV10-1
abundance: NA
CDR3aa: ASSYDVSGELF

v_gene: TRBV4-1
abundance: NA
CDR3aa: ASSNRQGGGYEQY

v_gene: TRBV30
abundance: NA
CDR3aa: AWSVQGRSYEQY

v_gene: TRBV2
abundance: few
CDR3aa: ASSTGQYGGYT

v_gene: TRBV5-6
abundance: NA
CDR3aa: ASSALRGTSTDTQY

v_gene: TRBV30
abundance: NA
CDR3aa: AWSSGTNSPLH

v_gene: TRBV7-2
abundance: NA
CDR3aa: ASSLQAYNEQF

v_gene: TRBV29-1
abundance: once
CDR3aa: SVGGLAGLTDTQY

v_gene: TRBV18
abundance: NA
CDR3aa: ASSPSGDGGKLF

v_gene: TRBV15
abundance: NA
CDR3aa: ATSRVGQGAREQY

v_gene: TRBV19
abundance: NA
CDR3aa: ASGLGADTQY

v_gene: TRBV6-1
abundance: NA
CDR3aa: ASRGDRGLYEQY

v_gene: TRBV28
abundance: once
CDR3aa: ASSLPQDTQY

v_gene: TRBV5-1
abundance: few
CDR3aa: ASSWRPGPQLGTEAF

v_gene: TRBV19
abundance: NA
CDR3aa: ASSISGGTVIYGYT

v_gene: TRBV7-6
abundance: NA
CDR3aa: ASSLARDEQF

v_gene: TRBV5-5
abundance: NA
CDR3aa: ASSGQGAGYEQY

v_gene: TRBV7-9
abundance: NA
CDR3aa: ASSSLGYGYT

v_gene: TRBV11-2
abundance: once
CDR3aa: ASSSGAVTYNEQF

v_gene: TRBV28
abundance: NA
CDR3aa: ASSLSLTGAYEQY

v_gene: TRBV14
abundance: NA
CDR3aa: ASSRAGTSGTETQY

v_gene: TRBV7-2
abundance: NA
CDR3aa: ASSLSGTNNQPQH

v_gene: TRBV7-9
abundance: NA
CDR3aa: ASSYRANTGELF

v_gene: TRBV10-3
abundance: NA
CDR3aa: AISGGTPPNNEQF

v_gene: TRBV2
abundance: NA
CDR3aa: ASRAYLTSYEQY

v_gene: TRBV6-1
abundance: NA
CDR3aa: ASSQGQGYEQY

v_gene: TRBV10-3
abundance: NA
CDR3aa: AIRIGLAASTDTQY

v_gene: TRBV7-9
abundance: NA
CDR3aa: ASSPKF

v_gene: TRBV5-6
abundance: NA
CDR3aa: ASSLRGQEIKLF

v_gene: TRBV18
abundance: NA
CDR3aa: ASSGQGLIDTQY

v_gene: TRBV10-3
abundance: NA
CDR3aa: AIRDRDELF

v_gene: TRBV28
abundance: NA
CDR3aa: ASSLDGQIYGYT

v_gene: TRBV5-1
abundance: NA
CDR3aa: ASSLLPGLAEDDSYNEQF

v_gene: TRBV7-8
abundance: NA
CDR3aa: ASSIGGEFRYEQY

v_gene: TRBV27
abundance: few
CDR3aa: ASSLDRTYEQY

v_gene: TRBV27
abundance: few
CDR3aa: ASSLSNSGDTQY

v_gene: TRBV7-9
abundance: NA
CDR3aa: ASSPSPGTQY

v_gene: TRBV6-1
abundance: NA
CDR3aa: AGRTSGKETQY

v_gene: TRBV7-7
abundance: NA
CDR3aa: ASSRCCRKTYGYT

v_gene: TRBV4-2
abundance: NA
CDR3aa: ASSQDEGARSPLH

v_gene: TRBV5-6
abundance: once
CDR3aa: ASSLQGWGNTEAF

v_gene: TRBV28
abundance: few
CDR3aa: ASSFGTGGMNTEAF

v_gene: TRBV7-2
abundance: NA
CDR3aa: ASSLGGSSDTQY

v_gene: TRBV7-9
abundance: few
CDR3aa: ASSWWTGKGTEAF